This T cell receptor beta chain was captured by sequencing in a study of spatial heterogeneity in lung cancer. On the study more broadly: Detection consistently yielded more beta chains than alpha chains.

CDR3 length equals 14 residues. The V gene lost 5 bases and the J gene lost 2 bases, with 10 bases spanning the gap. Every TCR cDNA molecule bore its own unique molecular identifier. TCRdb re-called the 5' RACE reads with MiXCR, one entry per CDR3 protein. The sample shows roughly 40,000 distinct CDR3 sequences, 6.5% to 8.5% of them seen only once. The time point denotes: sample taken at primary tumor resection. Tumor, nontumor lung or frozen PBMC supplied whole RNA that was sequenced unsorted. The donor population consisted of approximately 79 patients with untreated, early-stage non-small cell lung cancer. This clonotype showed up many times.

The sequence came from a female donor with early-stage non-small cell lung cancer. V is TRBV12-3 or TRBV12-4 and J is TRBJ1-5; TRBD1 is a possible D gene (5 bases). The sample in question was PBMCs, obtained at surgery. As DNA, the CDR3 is TGTGCCAGCAGTGCCCGGGACGGCAATCAGCCCCAGCATTTT. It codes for CASSARDGNQPQHF.